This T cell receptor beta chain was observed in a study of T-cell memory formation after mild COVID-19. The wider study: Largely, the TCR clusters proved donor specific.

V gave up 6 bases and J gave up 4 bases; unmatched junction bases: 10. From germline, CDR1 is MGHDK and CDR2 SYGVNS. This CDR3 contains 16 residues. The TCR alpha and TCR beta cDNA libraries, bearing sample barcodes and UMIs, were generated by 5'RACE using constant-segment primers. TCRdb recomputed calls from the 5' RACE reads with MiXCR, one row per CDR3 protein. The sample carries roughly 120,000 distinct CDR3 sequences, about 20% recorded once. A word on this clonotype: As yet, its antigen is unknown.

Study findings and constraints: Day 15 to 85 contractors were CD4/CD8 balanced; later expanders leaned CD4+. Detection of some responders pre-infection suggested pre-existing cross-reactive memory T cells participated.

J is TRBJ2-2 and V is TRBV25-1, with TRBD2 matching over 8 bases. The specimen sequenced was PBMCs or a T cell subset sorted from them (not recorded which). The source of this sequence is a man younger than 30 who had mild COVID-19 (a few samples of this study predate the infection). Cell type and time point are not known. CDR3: CASSPRAGRATGELFF. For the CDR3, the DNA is TGTGCCAGCAGCCCGAGGGCCGGGAGGGCCACCGGGGAGCTGTTTTTT. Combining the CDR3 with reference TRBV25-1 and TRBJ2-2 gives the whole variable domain EADIYQTPRYLVIGTGKKITLECSQTMGHDKMYWYQQDPGMELHLIHYSYGVNSTEKGDLSSESTVSRIRTEHFPLTLESARPSHTSQYLCASSPRAGRATGELFFGEGSRLTVL.